The 12 T cell receptor beta chains in this list originate from one sample, sequenced in a study of OX40 agonist ivuxolimab in advanced cancers. Produced via immunoSEQ multiplex PCR; TCRdb's table is partial and in-frame only. The table lists around 90,000 clones, 92% of them singletons. The sequenced sample was CD4+ or CD8+ T cells sorted from blood, obtained in a trial of the OX40 agonist ivuxolimab. The source is an adult with an advanced solid tumor such as melanoma, head and neck, liver or kidney cancer.

This clone has just one count. The chain recombines TRBV29-1 with TRBJ1-2; no clear D. CDR3 length: 11 residues. V lost 6 bases, J lost 6 bases, and 11 bases lay in between. Germline V gives CDR1 SQVTM, CDR2 ANQGSEA. DNA for the CDR3: TGCAGCGTCAGTGGAGTGGATGGCTACACCTTC. This translates into CSVSGVDGYTF.

The sample holds a few counts of this clone. The chain has TRBV4-1 and TRBJ2-1, with 8 bases aligning to TRBD2. This CDR3 has 15 residues. V dropped 1 base and J dropped 9; count of bases not matched to a gene: 8. The germline V gene encodes CDR1 MGHRA and CDR2 YSYEKL. CDR3 residues: CASSQGASGSVEQFF. The CDR3 coding sequence is TGCGCCAGCAGCCAAGGGGCTAGCGGGTCGGTTGAGCAGTTCTTC.

The V gene is TRBV30, the J gene TRBJ2-1, with D uncertain. The V gene lost 2 bases and the J gene lost 3 bases, with 11 bases spanning the gap. There are 14 residues in the CDR3. In germline, CDR1 is GTSNPN, CDR2 SVGIG (reference sequence). CDR3 residues: CAWSLRPVYNEQFF. The CDR3, as DNA: TGTGCCTGGAGTTTACGCCCCGTCTACAATGAGCAGTTCTTC.

The rearrangement uses TRBV5-1 and TRBJ2-7, with 12 bases that match TRBD1. CDR1 is SGHRS, CDR2 YFSETQ, per germline. Losses at the gene ends were 4 bases for V and 1 base for J; bases not matched to a gene: 9. The length of the CDR3 is 17 residues. CDR3 nucleotides: TGCGCCAGCAGCACTACCCGGGGACAGGGGGCTTCCTACGAGCAGTACTTC. It specifies CASSTTRGQGASYEQYF.

For the CDR3, the DNA is TGTGCCAGTAGTATGGCGGCCGGGAACTACGACGAGCAGTACTTC. Its protein product is CASSMAAGNYDEQYF. J is TRBJ2-7 and V is TRBV19, with a weak D call TRBD2 (5 bases). The CDR3 has 15 amino acids. Germline CDR1 LNHDA, CDR2 SQIVND (reference sequence). V gave up 3 bases and J gave up 5 bases, with 17 bases separating them.

The rearrangement links TRBV19 to TRBJ2-3; 8 nucleotides line up with TRBD2. Trimming removed 5 bases from V and 0 bases from J; junction bases left unmatched: 4. Germline loops: CDR1 LNHDA, CDR2 SQIVND (reference sequence). This CDR3 has 15 amino acids. CDR3 loop: CASSLLAESTDTQYF. CDR3 DNA: TGTGCCAGTAGTTTACTAGCGGAGAGCACAGATACGCAGTATTTT.

The rearrangement links TRBV7-9 to TRBJ2-2, with 13 bases lining up with TRBD2. Looked up from germline, CDR1 is SEHNR and CDR2 is FQNEAQ (reference sequence). This CDR3 comprises 15 residues. The CDR3 reads CARKLAGGPPGELFF. The CDR3 coding sequence is TGTGCGAGAAAACTAGCGGGAGGGCCCCCCGGGGAGCTGTTTTTT.

The rearrangement joins TRBV29-1 to TRBJ1-1; 7 bases are a match to TRBD1. V shed 4 bases, J shed 3 bases, and the junction held 8 bases outside the gene matches. Germline V lookup: CDR1 SQVTM, CDR2 ANQGSEA. The CDR3 runs 14 residues. CDR3 amino acids: CSVVKAGQYTEAFF. As DNA, the CDR3 is TGCAGCGTTGTAAAGGCGGGACAGTACACTGAAGCTTTCTTT.

The chain recombines TRBV6-5 with TRBJ1-2; D possibly corresponds to TRBD1 (5 bases). The CDR3 has 12 residues. V was cut by 3 bases and J by 7 bases, with 9 bases left in between. CDR1 is MNHEY and CDR2 is SVGAGI in the germline V gene. In DNA, the CDR3 is TGTGCCAGCAGTTATTGGGGCGGTGGCTACACCTTC. It specifies CASSYWGGGYTF.

A remark on this clone: This specimen includes other DNA sequences encoding the same CDR3. The chain joins TRBV30 to TRBJ1-5; 8 bases match TRBD1. V was clipped by 0 bases and J by 3 bases; unmatched bases: 4. The CDR3 sequence is 15 residues long. Germline lookup yields CDR1 GTSNPN and CDR2 SVGIG (reference sequence). CDR3 protein: CAWSVGQGINQPQHF. The CDR3 DNA reads TGTGCCTGGAGTGTAGGACAGGGCATCAATCAGCCCCAGCATTTT.

J is TRBJ2-7 and V is TRBV11-3, with 9 bases matching TRBD1. V trimming: 1 base; J trimming: 6 bases; junction bases outside the gene matches: 7. This CDR3 comprises 15 residues. Germline V gene lookup returns CDR1 SGHNT and CDR2 YENEEA. CDR3 bases: TGTGCCAGCAGCTTAGCAGGGACAGGGTTCGGCGAGCAGTACTTC. This gives the protein CASSLAGTGFGEQYF.

The chain links TRBV7-2 to TRBJ2-1, with TRBD2 identical over 9 bases. Losses at the gene ends were 5 bases for V and 4 bases for J; bases not matched to a gene: 6. CDR3 length: 15 residues. From germline, CDR1 is SGHTA and CDR2 FQGNSA. The CDR3 reads CASSPRTSAYNEQFF. The CDR3 DNA reads as TGTGCCAGCAGCCCCCGGACTAGCGCATACAATGAGCAGTTCTTC. Full variable domain (missing parts from reference TRBV7-2 and TRBJ2-1): GAGVSQSPSNKVTEKGKDVELRCDPISGHTALYWYRQSLGQGLEFLIYFQGNSAPDKSGLPSDRFSAERTGGSVSTLTIQRTQQEDSAVYLCASSPRTSAYNEQFFGPGTRLTVL.